The clone carrying this T cell receptor beta chain was seen only a few times. The target antigen is unknown. Different DNA sequences within this sample yield the same CDR3. The entry originates in a study of shared clonotypes between healthy human individuals. Study background: Per donor, three plates held CD4 naive cells, three held CD4 memory, two held CD8 naive and one held CD8 memory. Findings and limits, study-wide: Among donors, clonotype sharing was expected to be affected by sequencing depth. Represented diversity (both genetic and exposure-history) was limited by the small number of donors.

Some clones are missing from TCRdb's copy, which holds only in-frame ones; the method was immunoSEQ multiplex PCR. The profile shows some 2,400,000 clones, around 95% of them singletons. The TCR sequence derives from a man younger than 35 in good health. Sequences were obtained from naive CD4+ T cells sorted from blood. Subset specified: CD45RA+ positively selected.

The CDR3 DNA reads TGTGCCAGCAGTTCCCCCTACGAGCAGTACTTC. Protein sequence: CASSSPYEQYF. V usage is TRBV6-5 and J usage is TRBJ2-7; D unresolved. Germline assignment: CDR1 MNHEY and CDR2 SVGAGI. The CDR3 runs 11 residues. Trimming took off 4 bases at V and 2 bases at J, with 3 bases between the two ends.